This T cell receptor (beta chain) appears in the sequencing data of a study of spatial heterogeneity in lung cancer. This clonotype appeared many times. Each CDR3 protein gets one entry after TCRdb re-called the 5' RACE reads with MiXCR. This sample has about 22,000 distinct CDR3 sequences, with around 5.8% found just once. This CDR3 is built from 16 residues. Trimming cost V 2 bases and J 0 bases, with 10 bases left between them. Germline CDR1 reads SGHAT; CDR2 reads FQDESV (reference sequence). The time point was: sample taken at primary tumor resection. The chain carries TRBV11-1 and TRBJ2-2; no reliable D call. Sequences were derived from PBMCs, sampled at surgery. The clonotype originates from a male donor with early-stage non-small cell lung cancer. The CDR3 DNA reads as TGTGCCAGCAGCTTATATGGCAACACGAACACCGGGGAGCTGTTTTTT. Residues: CASSLYGNTNTGELFF.